Shown below are 28 T cell receptor beta chains from a single sample sequenced in a study of blood T cells in healthy people across ages. The use of a sample-barcoded 5' primer and a J-beta primer mix characterized a second PCR of roughly 6 to 11 cycles. TCRdb used MiXCR to reprocess the 5' RACE reads, holding one entry per CDR3 protein. Among about 630,000 distinct CDR3 sequences listed, approximately 21% were seen once. Sequencing input: blood. These receptors originate from a man between 70 and 80 years old in good health.

V usage is TRBV20-1 and J usage is TRBJ2-7; 9 bases match TRBD2. Looked up from germline, CDR1 is DFQATT and CDR2 is SNEGSKA (reference sequence). The J segment lost 6 bases and the V segment lost 5 bases, leaving 11 bases of the junction unmatched. This CDR3 is built from 14 residues. The CDR3 DNA reads as TGCAGTGCTGCGGGAGGGACATCGTTGCCCGAGCAGTACTTC. Its translation is CSAAGGTSLPEQYF.

The rearrangement joins TRBV20-1 to TRBJ1-1; 10 positions agree with TRBD1. This CDR3 contains 14 residues. After removal of 6 bases from V and 3 bases from J, the junction contained 7 bases not matched to a gene. Germline V CDR1 and CDR2: DFQATT, SNEGSKA (reference sequence). The DNA of the CDR3 is TGCAGTGCCTCGGACAGGGGGTTGGACACTGAAGCTTTCTTT. Translated, it gives CSASDRGLDTEAFF.

This rearrangement joins TRBV25-1 to TRBJ1-3; a possible D gene is TRBD1 (6 bases). The CDR3 totals 16 residues. Trimming removed 3 bases at V and 0 bases at J, with 12 bases between. Germline V lookup: CDR1 MGHDK, CDR2 SYGVNS. CDR3 sequence: CASSDRGQSSGNTIYF. The DNA of the CDR3 is TGTGCCAGCAGTGACAGGGGACAAAGCTCTGGAAACACCATATATTTT.

The rearrangement uses TRBV3-1 and TRBJ2-6; D is undetermined. The germline V gene has CDR1 LGHDT and CDR2 YNNKEL (reference sequence). The CDR3 is 16 residues long. With 0 bases removed from V and 0 bases from J, the gap between germline ends came to 6 bases. This CDR3 is CASSQDLISGANVLTF. CDR3 sequence (DNA): TGTGCCAGCAGCCAAGACCTAATCTCTGGGGCCAACGTCCTGACTTTC.

This clonotype was seen only a few times. The chain combines TRBV28 with TRBJ2-5, with TRBD1 matching over 9 bases. The CDR3 extends over 15 amino acids. After removal of 4 bases from V and 2 bases from J, the junction contained 5 bases not matched to a gene. Germline V CDR1 and CDR2: MDHEN, SYDVKM. Here the CDR3 reads CASSSGDRAQETQYF. Here the CDR3 DNA reads TGTGCCAGCAGTTCCGGGGACAGGGCGCAAGAGACCCAGTACTTC.

The chain recombines TRBV6-1 with TRBJ2-1; a possible D gene is TRBD2 (6 bases). Germline V CDR1 and CDR2: MNHNS, SASEGT. The V and J ends lost 2 bases and 4 bases respectively, with 12 bases between them. The CDR3 runs to 15 residues. In DNA form, the CDR3 reads TGTGCCAGCAGTGAATCGGGCGGGACGTACAATGAGCAGTTCTTC. It translates to CASSESGGTYNEQFF.

The chain employs TRBV28 and TRBJ2-7; perhaps TRBD2 as D (5 bases). Germline-derived CDR1 and CDR2 are MDHEN and SYDVKM. V lost 3 bases, J lost 7 bases, and 10 bases lay in between. The CDR3 runs to 12 residues. CDR3 in DNA: TGTGCCAGCAGTTTGCGGGTCGGGGAGCAGTACTTC. Residues: CASSLRVGEQYF.

At least ten counts were recorded for this clonotype. The CDR3 protein is CASSNPEPSEQYF. CDR3 sequence (DNA): TGTGCCAGCAGTAACCCGGAGCCTTCCGAGCAGTACTTC. J is TRBJ2-7 and V is TRBV12-3 or TRBV12-4; no reliable D call. Deletions cut 5 bases from V and 6 bases from J, with 14 bases between. The CDR3 totals 13 residues.

The table lists this clonotype with a few counts. J is TRBJ1-5 and V is TRBV6-6, with D perhaps matching TRBD1 (5 bases). The germline V gene has CDR1 MNHNY and CDR2 SVGAGI (reference sequence). V was pared by 6 bases and J by 2 bases, with 17 bases between. The CDR3 runs to 16 residues. This chain's CDR3 is CASSLGPPDRNQPQHF. Written as DNA, the CDR3 is TGTGCCAGCAGCTTGGGACCTCCGGATCGCAATCAGCCCCAGCATTTT.

V is TRBV5-1 and J is TRBJ2-5, with TRBD1 matching over 7 bases. With 1 base clipped from V and 1 base from J, the junction kept 4 bases outside the gene matches. Germline values: CDR1 SGHRS, CDR2 YFSETQ. The CDR3 is 15 amino acids. The CDR3 nucleotides read TGCGCCAGCAGCTTGCACGACAGGGTCCAAGAGACCCAGTACTTC. Its translation is CASSLHDRVQETQYF.

The table lists this clonotype with a few counts. The rearrangement joins TRBV6-2 or TRBV6-3 to TRBJ1-3; no clear D gene. This CDR3 is 14 amino acids long. The germline CDR1 and CDR2 sequences are MNHEY and SVGEGT. V was cut by 7 bases and J by 2 bases, with 12 bases left in between. The CDR3 here is CASILDRAGNTIYF. DNA of the CDR3: TGTGCCAGCATCCTCGACCGAGCTGGAAACACCATATATTTT.

The CDR3 bases are TGTGCCAGCAGTCAGGGTGGACAGGGCTCCTACGAGCAGTACTTC. It specifies CASSQGGQGSYEQYF. V gene TRBV28 combines with J gene TRBJ2-7; 8 bases agree with TRBD1. The CDR3 covers 15 residues. The junction had 6 bases not matched to a gene; V was cut back by 5 bases and J by 0 bases. In germline, CDR1 is MDHEN, CDR2 SYDVKM.

Many counts were recorded for this clonotype. The chain carries TRBV4-1 and TRBJ2-3; 7 bases match TRBD2. J gave up 1 base and V 2 bases, and 3 bases lay outside the gene matches. This CDR3 comprises 15 residues. Per germline, CDR1 MGHRA and CDR2 YSYEKL. CDR3 protein: CASSQLAGGTDTQYF. The CDR3 DNA is TGCGCCAGCAGCCAACTCGCGGGGGGCACAGATACGCAGTATTTT.

This clonotype was recorded many times. The chain uses TRBV12-3 or TRBV12-4 and TRBJ1-2; possible D gene TRBD1, 6 bases. CDR3 size: 17 residues. Trimming removed 5 bases from V and 0 bases from J, with 19 bases in between. The CDR3 bases are TGTGCCAGCAGTCCCTTACAGGGTTTCGTCGCTAACTATGGCTACACCTTC. Translation gives CASSPLQGFVANYGYTF.

This clonotype was picked up a small number of times. The conserved final phenylalanine or tryptophan is absent from the CDR3, which likely points to a read error. This chain connects TRBV3-1 to TRBJ2-4; possible D gene TRBD2, 6 bases. The V end was cut by 4 bases, the J end by 6 bases, with 10 bases between. This CDR3 comprises 13 residues. CDR1 is LGHDT, CDR2 YNNKEL, per germline (reference sequence). The CDR3 region is CASSLSGPNIQYL. CDR3 bases: TGTGCCAGCAGCCTAAGCGGGCCAAACATTCAGTACCTC.

This clonotype was counted between two and nine times. This chain uses TRBV20-1 with TRBJ1-2; D ambiguous. This CDR3 contains 13 residues. The V end lost 3 bases, the J end lost 4 bases, and 12 bases lay between the germline ends. From germline, CDR1 is DFQATT and CDR2 SNEGSKA (reference sequence). CDR3 nucleotide sequence: TGCAGTGCTAGTGTCCAGCAGCCCTATGGCTACACCTTC. This codes for CSASVQQPYGYTF.

This clonotype was seen only a few times. This chain joins TRBV27 and TRBJ1-5; 7 bases line up with TRBD1. The CDR3 has 14 residues. Trimming cost V 3 bases and J 7 bases; bases outside gene matches: 6. Germline V gene sequence: CDR1 MNHEY, CDR2 SMNVEV (reference sequence). This CDR3 reads CASSFRGRGQPQHF. The CDR3 coding sequence is TGTGCCAGCAGTTTTAGGGGGCGCGGGCAGCCCCAGCATTTT.

This clonotype was observed a few times. The DNA of the CDR3 is TGCGCCAGCAGCTTGCCCCCGGCAGAGACCCAGTACTTC. The encoded protein is CASSLPPAETQYF. The V and J genes are TRBV5-1 and TRBJ2-5; D is uncertain. The CDR3 consists of 13 residues. V was trimmed by 1 base and J by 4 bases, leaving 8 bases between them. Germline lookup yields CDR1 SGHRS and CDR2 YFSETQ.

The rearrangement uses TRBV20-1 and TRBJ2-7; D may correspond to TRBD1 or TRBD2 (5 bases each). CDR3 size: 13 residues. Germline CDR1 DFQATT, CDR2 SNEGSKA (reference sequence). V shed 0 bases and J shed 2 bases, with 8 bases lying between them. In nucleotides, the CDR3 is TGCAGTGCTAGAGATCGGGACCCCTACGAGCAGTACTTC. It encodes CSARDRDPYEQYF.

V and J are TRBV7-3 and TRBJ2-7, with D possibly TRBD1 on 6 matching bases. This CDR3 region has 13 residues. Germline CDR1 reads SGHTA; CDR2 reads FQGTGA. V was cut by 5 bases and J by 6 bases, with 14 bases left in between. The CDR3 region has the DNA TGTGCCAGCAGCGTCACAGGGAGTCGCGAGCAGTACTTC. Translation gives CASSVTGSREQYF.

This chain joins TRBV20-1 and TRBJ2-1, with 9 positions matching TRBD2. With 2 bases clipped from V and 2 bases from J, the junction kept 10 bases outside the gene matches. The CDR3 length is 17 residues. Germline lookup yields CDR1 DFQATT and CDR2 SNEGSKA (reference sequence). The CDR3 DNA is TGCAGTGCTAGAACACGCCACCGACTAGCGGCCTACAATGAGCAGTTCTTC. Encoded protein: CSARTRHRLAAYNEQFF.

The V call is TRBV14, the J call TRBJ2-1; no clear D. V was shortened by 4 bases and J by 8 bases, with 12 bases between the two germline ends. This CDR3 has 13 amino acids. CDR1 SGHDN and CDR2 FVKESK come from the germline V gene. For the CDR3, the DNA is TGTGCCAGCAGCCCAAACCTAAGGGATGAGCAGTTCTTC. Its translation: CASSPNLRDEQFF.

This clonotype has a handful of counts. The CDR3 bases are TGTGCCATCACCGGCCAAGACTCTTTCTACGAGCAGTACTTC. Protein: CAITGQDSFYEQYF. This chain joins TRBV10-3 and TRBJ2-7; D unclear. The CDR3 covers 14 residues. CDR1 is ENHRY and CDR2 is SYGVKD in the germline V gene. V shed 7 bases and J shed 3 bases, with 16 bases lying between them.

This clonotype was observed a few times. This sequence joins TRBV7-2 and TRBJ2-5; no clear D. CDR1 is SGHTA and CDR2 is FQGNSA in the germline V gene. This CDR3 is built from 15 residues. Trimming removed 2 bases from V and 7 bases from J, with 17 bases in between. The CDR3 sequence is CASSLYPQRYGTQYF. The DNA for the CDR3 is TGTGCCAGCAGCTTATACCCCCAAAGATATGGGACCCAGTACTTC. Looking up the rest from reference TRBV7-2 and TRBJ2-5 gives the full variable domain: GAGVSQSPSNKVTEKGKDVELRCDPISGHTALYWYRQSLGQGLEFLIYFQGNSAPDKSGLPSDRFSAERTGGSVSTLTIQRTQQEDSAVYLCASSLYPQRYGTQYFGPGTRLLVL.

This clonotype came up a few times. The chain links TRBV3-1 to TRBJ2-1, with 12 bases fitting TRBD2. The germline V gene has CDR1 LGHDT and CDR2 YNNKEL (reference sequence). Trimming cost V 4 bases and J 7 bases; bases outside gene matches: 8. This CDR3 spans 16 amino acids. The DNA for the CDR3 is TGTGCCAGCAGCCGTATGACTAGCGGGAGTACGAATGAGCAGTTCTTC. Amino acid sequence: CASSRMTSGSTNEQFF.

CDR3 coding DNA: TGCGCCAGCAGCCAAGCGGGGATCGGGGCCGGGGAGCTGTTTTTT. It encodes CASSQAGIGAGELFF. The chain links TRBV4-1 to TRBJ2-2, with D perhaps matching TRBD2 (5 bases). Germline values: CDR1 MGHRA, CDR2 YSYEKL. Trimming cost V 1 base and J 6 bases, with 12 bases left between them. The CDR3 sequence is 15 residues long.

The chain uses TRBV10-3 and TRBJ2-3; 9 bases are a match to TRBD2. The germline V gene encodes CDR1 ENHRY and CDR2 SYGVKD. J lost 2 bases, V lost 9 bases, and 9 bases had no gene match. The CDR3 has 15 amino acids. The CDR3 sequence is CAMARASGTTDTQYF. CDR3 coding DNA: TGTGCCATGGCTAGGGCTAGCGGGACCACAGATACGCAGTATTTT.

This rearrangement joins TRBV20-1 to TRBJ2-2; 9 bases are a match to TRBD1. The CDR3 has 16 residues. V shed 2 bases, J shed 4 bases, and the junction held 8 bases outside the gene matches. Germline CDR1 DFQATT, CDR2 SNEGSKA (reference sequence). The CDR3 loop is CSARPAGTGSTGELFF. The CDR3 DNA reads as TGCAGTGCTAGACCAGCCGGGACAGGGAGCACCGGGGAGCTGTTTTTT.